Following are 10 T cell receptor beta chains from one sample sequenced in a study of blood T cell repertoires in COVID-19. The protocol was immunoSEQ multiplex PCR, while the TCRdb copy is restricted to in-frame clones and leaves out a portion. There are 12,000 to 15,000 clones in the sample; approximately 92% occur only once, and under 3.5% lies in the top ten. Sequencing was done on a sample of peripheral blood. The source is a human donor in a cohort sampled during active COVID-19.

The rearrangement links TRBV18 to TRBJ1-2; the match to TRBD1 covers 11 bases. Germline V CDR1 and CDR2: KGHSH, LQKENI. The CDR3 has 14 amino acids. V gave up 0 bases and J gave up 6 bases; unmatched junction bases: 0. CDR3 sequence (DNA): TGTGCCAGCTCACCACCGGGACAGGGGGATGGCTACACCTTC. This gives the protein CASSPPGQGDGYTF.

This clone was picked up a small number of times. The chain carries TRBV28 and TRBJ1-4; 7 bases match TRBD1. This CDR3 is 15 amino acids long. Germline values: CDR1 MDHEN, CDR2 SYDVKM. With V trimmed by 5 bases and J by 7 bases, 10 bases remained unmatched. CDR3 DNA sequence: TGTGCCAGCAGTATTAACCAGGGGGACTTTGAAAAACTGTTTTTT. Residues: CASSINQGDFEKLFF.

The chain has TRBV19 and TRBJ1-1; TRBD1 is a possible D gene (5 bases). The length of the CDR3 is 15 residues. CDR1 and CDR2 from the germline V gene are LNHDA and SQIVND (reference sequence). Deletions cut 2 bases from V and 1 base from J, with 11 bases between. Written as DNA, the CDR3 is TGTGCCAGTAGTATAAGCGGGGGAAGGAACACTGAAGCTTTCTTT. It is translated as CASSISGGRNTEAFF.

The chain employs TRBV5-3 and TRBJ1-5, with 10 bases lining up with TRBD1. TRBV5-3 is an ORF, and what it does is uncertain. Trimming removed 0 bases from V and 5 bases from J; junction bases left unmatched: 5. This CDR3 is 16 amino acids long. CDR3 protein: CARSLVPGTGDQPQHF. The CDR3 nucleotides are TGTGCCAGAAGCTTGGTCCCCGGGACAGGGGATCAGCCCCAGCATTTT.

The CDR3 coding sequence is TGTGCCAGCAGCCAAGGTACCGACAAATTCTACAATGAGCAGTTCTTC. Its protein product is CASSQGTDKFYNEQFF. The chain uses TRBV3-1 (or the pseudogene TRBV3-2) and TRBJ2-1; the D is unclear. CDR3 size: 16 residues. CDR1 LGHDT and CDR2 YNNKEL come from the germline V gene (reference sequence). The V end lost 1 base, the J end lost 3 bases, and 13 bases lay between the germline ends.

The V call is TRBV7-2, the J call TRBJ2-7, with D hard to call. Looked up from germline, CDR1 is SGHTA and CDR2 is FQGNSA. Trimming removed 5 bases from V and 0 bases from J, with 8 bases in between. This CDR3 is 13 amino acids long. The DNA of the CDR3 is TGTGCCAGCAGCCCACCTAGCTCCTACGAGCAGTACTTC. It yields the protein CASSPPSSYEQYF.

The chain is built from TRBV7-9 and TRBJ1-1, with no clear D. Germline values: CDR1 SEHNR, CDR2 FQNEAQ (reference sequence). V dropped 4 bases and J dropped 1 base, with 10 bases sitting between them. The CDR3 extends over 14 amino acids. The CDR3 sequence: CASSSYVTNTEAFF. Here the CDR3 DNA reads TGTGCCAGCAGCTCCTACGTAACGAACACTGAAGCTTTCTTT.

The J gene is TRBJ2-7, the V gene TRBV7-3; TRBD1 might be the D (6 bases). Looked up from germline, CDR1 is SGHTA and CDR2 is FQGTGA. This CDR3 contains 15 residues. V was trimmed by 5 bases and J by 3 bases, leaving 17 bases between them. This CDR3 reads CASSPSPWTVYEQYF. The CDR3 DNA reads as TGTGCCAGCAGCCCCTCACCCTGGACAGTCTACGAGCAGTACTTC.

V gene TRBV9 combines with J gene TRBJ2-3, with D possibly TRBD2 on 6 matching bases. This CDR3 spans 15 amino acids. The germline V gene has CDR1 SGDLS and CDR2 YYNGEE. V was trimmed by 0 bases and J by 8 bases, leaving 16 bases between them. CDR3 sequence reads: CASSVGLAEKGTQYF. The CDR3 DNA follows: TGTGCCAGCAGCGTAGGTTTAGCGGAAAAGGGTACGCAGTATTTT.

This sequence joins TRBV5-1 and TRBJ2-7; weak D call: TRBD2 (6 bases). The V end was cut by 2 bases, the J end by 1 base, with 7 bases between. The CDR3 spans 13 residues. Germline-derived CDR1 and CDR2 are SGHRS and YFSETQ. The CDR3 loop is CASSLRGSYEQYF. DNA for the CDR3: TGCGCCAGCAGCTTACGGGGGTCCTACGAGCAGTACTTC.